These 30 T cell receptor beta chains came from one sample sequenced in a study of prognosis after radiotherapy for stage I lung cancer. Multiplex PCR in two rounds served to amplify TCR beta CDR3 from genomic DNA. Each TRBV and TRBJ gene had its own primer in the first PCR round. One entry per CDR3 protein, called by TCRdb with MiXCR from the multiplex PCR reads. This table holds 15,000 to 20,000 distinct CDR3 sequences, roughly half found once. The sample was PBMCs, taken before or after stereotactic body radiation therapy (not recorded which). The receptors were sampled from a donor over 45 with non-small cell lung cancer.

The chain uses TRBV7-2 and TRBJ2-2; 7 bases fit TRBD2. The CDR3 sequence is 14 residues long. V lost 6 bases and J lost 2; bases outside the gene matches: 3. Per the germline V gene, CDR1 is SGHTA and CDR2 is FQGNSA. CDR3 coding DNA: TGTGCCAGCAGTGGGGGGGACAACACCGGGGAGCTGTTTTTT. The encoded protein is CASSGGDNTGELFF.

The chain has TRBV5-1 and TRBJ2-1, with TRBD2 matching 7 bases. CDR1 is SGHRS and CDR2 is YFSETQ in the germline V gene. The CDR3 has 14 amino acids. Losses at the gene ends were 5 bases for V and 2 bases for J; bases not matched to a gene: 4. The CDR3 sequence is CASRLAFTYNEQFF. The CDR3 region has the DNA TGCGCCAGCAGACTAGCGTTTACCTACAATGAGCAGTTCTTC.

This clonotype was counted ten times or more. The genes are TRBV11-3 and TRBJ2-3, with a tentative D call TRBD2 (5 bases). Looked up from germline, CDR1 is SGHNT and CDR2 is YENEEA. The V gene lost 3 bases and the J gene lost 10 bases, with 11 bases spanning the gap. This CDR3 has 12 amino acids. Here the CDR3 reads CASSFEDGAQYF. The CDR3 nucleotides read TGTGCCAGCAGCTTCGAGGACGGGGCGCAGTATTTT.

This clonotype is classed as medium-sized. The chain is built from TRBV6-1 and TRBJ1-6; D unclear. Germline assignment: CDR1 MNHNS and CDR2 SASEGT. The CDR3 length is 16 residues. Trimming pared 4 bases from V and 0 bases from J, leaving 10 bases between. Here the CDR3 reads CASSVVEFSYNSPLHF. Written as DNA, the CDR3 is TGTGCCAGCAGTGTCGTGGAATTCTCCTATAATTCACCCCTCCACTTT.

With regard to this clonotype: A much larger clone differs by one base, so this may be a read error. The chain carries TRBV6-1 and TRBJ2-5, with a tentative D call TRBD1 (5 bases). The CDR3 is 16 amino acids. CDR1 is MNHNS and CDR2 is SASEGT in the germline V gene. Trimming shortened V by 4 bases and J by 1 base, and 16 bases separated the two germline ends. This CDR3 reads CASSAQGCTPQETQYF. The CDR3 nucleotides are TGTGCCAGCAGTGCCCAGGGTTGTACACCCCAAGAGACCCAGTACTTC.

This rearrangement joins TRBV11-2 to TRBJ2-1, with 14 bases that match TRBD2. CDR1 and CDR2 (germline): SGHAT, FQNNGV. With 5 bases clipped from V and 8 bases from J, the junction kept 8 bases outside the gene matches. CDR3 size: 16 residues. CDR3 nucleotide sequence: TGTGCCAGCAGCCGGGGGACTAGCGGGAGTATTTATGAGCAGTTCTTC. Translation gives CASSRGTSGSIYEQFF.

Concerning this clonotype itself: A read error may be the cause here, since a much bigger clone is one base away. DNA for the CDR3: TGTGCCATCAGCTTGGACTCGGCGGGAGACTACGAGCAGTACTTC. Translating it yields CAISLDSAGDYEQYF. The V call is TRBV5-4, the J call TRBJ2-7; 7 bases agree with TRBD2. The CDR3 spans 15 residues. The V gene's germline CDR1 is SGHNT and CDR2 YYREEE (reference sequence).

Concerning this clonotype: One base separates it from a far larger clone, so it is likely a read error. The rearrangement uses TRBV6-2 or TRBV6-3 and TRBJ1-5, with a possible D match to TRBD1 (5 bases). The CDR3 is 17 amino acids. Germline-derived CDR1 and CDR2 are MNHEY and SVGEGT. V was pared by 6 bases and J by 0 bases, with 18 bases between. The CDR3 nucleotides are TGTGCCAGCAGAATGAGGGGCGTAAACTATAGCAATCAGCCCCAGCATTTT. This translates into CASRMRGVNYSNQPQHF.

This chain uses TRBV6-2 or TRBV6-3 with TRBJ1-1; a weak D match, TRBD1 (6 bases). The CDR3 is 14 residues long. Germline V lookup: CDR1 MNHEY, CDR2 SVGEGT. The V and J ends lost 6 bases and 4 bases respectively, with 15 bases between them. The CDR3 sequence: CASRGTGPSTEAFF. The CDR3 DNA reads TGTGCCAGCAGGGGTACAGGGCCTAGCACTGAAGCTTTCTTT.

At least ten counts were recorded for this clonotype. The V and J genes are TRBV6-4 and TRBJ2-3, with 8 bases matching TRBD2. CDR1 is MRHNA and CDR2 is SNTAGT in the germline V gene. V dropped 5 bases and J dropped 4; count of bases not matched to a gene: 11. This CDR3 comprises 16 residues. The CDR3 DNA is TGTGCCAGCAGTTCCCCAGCGGGAGAAGGCTCAGATACGCAGTATTTT. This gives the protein CASSSPAGEGSDTQYF.

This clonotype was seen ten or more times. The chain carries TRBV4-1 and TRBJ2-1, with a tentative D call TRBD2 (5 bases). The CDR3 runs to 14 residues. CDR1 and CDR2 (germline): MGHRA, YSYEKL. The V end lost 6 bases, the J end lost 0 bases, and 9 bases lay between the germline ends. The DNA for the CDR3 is TGCGCCAGCAGTCGAAGCGGCTCCTACAATGAGCAGTTCTTC. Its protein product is CASSRSGSYNEQFF.

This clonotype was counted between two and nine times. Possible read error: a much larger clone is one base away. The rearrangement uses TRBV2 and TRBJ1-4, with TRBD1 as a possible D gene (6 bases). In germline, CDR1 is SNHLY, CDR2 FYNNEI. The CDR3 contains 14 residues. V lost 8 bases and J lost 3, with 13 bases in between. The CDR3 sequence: CASGEGGANEKLFF. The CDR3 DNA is TGTGCCAGCGGCGAAGGGGGAGCTAATGAAAAACTGTTTTTT.

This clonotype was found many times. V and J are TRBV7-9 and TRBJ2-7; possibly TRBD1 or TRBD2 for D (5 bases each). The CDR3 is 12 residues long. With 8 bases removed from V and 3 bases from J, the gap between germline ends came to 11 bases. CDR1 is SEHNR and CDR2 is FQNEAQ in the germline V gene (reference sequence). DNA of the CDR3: TGTGCCAGCGGGGACGGTAACTACGAGCAGTACTTC. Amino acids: CASGDGNYEQYF.

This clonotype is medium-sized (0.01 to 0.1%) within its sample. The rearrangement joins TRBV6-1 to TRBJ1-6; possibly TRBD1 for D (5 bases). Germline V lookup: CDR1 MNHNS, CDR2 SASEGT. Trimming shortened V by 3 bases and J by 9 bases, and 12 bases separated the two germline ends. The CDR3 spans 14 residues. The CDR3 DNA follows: TGTGCCAGCAGTGAGGAGGGGCGACGTTCACCCCTCCACTTT. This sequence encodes CASSEEGRRSPLHF.

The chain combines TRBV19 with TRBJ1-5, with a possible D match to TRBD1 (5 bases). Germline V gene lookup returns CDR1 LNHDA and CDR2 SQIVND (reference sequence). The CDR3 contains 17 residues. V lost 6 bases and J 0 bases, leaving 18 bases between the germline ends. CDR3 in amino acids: CASSSGAARYSNQPQHF. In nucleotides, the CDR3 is TGTGCCAGTAGCTCTGGGGCAGCCAGATATAGCAATCAGCCCCAGCATTTT.

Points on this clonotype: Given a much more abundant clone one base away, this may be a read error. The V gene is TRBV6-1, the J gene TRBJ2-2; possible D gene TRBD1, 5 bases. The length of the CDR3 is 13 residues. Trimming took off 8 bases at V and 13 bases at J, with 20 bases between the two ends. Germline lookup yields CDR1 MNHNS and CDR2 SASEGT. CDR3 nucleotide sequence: TGTGCCAGCCAGGGCGTCAACACCGGGCGGCTGTTTTTT. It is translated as CASQGVNTGRLFF.

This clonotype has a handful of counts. The CDR3 here is CASSLSMAKNIQYF. DNA of the CDR3: TGCGCCAGCAGCTTGAGTATGGCCAAAAACATTCAGTACTTC. V gene TRBV5-1 combines with J gene TRBJ2-4, with D unresolved. Germline assignment: CDR1 SGHRS and CDR2 YFSETQ. V shed 1 base and J shed 1 base, with 6 bases lying between them. CDR3 length: 14 residues. Combining the CDR3 with reference TRBV5-1 and TRBJ2-4 gives the whole variable domain KAGVTQTPRYLIKTRGQQVTLSCSPISGHRSVSWYQQTPGQGLQFLFEYFSETQRNKGNFPGRFSGRQFSNSRSEMNVSTLELGDSALYLCASSLSMAKNIQYFGAGTRLSVL.

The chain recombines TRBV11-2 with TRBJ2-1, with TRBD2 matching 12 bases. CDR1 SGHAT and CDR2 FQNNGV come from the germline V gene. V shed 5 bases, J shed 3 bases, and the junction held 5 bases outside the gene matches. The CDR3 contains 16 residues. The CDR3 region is CASSTRLAGDYNEQFF. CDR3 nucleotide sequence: TGTGCCAGCAGCACCCGACTAGCGGGAGACTACAATGAGCAGTTCTTC.

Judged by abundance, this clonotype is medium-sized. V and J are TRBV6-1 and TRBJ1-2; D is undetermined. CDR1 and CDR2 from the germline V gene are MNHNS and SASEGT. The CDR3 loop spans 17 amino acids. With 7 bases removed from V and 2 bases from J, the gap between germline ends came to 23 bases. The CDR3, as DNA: TGTGCCAGCACTCGCTCATGGGCCTCGGAGACGAACTATGGCTACACCTTC. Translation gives CASTRSWASETNYGYTF.

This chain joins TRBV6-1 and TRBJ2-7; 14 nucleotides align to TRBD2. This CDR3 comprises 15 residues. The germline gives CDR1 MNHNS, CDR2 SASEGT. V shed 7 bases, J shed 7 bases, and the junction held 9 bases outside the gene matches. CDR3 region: CASKLGTSGSGEQYF. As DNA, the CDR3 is TGTGCCAGCAAACTAGGGACTAGCGGGAGTGGTGAGCAGTACTTC.

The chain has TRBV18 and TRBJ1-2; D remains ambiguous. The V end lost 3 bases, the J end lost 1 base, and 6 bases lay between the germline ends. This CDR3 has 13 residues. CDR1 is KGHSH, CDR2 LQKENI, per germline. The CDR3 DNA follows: TGTGCCAGCTCACCTTCGCGTAACTATGGCTACACCTTC. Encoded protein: CASSPSRNYGYTF.

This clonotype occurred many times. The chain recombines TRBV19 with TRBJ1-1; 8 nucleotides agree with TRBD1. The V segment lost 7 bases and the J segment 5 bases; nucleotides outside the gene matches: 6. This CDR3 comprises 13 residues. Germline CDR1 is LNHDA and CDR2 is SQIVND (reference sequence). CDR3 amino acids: CASTEQGVTEAFF. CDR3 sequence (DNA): TGTGCCAGTACCGAACAGGGGGTAACTGAAGCTTTCTTT.

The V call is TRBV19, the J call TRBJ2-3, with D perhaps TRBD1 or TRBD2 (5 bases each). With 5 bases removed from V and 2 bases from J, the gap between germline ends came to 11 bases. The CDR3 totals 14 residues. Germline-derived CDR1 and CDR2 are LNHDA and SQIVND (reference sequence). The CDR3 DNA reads TGTGCCAGTAGTTTCGGGACCCCCACAGATACGCAGTATTTT. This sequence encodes CASSFGTPTDTQYF.

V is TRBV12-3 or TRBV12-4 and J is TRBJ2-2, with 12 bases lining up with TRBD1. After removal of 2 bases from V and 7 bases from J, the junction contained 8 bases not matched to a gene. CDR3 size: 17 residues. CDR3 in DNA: TGTGCCAGCAGTTTAAGGGACAGGGGGCGTCATGGCGGGGAGCTGTTTTTT. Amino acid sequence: CASSLRDRGRHGGELFF.

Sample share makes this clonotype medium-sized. The CDR3 loop reads CAWRGQGNSPLHF. DNA of the CDR3: TGTGCCTGGAGGGGACAGGGGAATTCACCCCTCCACTTT. The chain uses TRBV30 and TRBJ1-6; 10 nucleotides agree with TRBD1. Germline CDR1 and CDR2: GTSNPN and SVGIG (reference sequence). This CDR3 has 13 residues. V shed 3 bases and J 7 bases; nucleotides not matched to a gene: 0.

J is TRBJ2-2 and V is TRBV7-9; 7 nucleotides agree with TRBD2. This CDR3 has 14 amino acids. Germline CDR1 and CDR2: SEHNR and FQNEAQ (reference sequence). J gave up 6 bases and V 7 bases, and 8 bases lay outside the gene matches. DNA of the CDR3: TGTGCCAGCATCCCGGGGACTATTCCCGGGGAGCTGTTTTTT. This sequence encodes CASIPGTIPGELFF.

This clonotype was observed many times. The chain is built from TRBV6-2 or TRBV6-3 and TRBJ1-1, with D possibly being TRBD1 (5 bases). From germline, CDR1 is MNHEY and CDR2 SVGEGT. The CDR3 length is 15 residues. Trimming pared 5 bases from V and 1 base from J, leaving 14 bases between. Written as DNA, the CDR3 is TGTGCCAGCAGTGAAGCGGTAGGGGCGAACACTGAAGCTTTCTTT. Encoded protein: CASSEAVGANTEAFF.

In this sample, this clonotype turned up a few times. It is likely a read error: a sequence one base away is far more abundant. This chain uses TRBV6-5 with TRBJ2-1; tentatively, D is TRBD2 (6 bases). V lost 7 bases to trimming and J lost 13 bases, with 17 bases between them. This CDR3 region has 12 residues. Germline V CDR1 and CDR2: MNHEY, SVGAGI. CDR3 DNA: TGTGCCAGCATAACCCAGACTAGGGTTCAGTTCTTC. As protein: CASITQTRVQFF.

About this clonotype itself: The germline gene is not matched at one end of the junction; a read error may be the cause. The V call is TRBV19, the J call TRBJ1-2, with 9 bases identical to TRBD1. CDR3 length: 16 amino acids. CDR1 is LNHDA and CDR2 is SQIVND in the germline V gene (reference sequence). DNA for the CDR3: TGTGCAAGTAGTTCCCGGGACAGGGCATTCAAATATGGCTACACCTTC. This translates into CASSSRDRAFKYGYTF.

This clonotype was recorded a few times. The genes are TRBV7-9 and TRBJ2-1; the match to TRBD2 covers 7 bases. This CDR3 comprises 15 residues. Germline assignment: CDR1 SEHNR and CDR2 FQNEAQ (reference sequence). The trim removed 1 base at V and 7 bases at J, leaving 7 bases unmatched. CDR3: CASSLGAGVGNEQFF. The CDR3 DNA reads TGTGCCAGCAGCTTAGGGGCGGGAGTAGGGAATGAGCAGTTCTTC.